This T cell receptor beta chain was documented in a study of OX40 agonist ivuxolimab in advanced cancers. Overall study: Ivuxolimab, an antibody acting as an agonist of OX40 (CD134), was used to treat patients. With a range of roughly 23 to 79, age averaged about 59 years, and about 80% were male. The study, taken as a whole, reports: There was clonal expansion of CD4+ and CD8+ blood T cells by week 6 at 0.1 to 3.0 mg/kg.

The germline V gene encodes CDR1 SGHNT and CDR2 YENEEA. V lost 8 bases to trimming and J lost 5 bases; unmatched junction nucleotides: 10. The CDR3 extends over 16 amino acids. Sequencing was performed with immunoSEQ multiplex PCR; in TCRdb, only in-frame clones are kept and a portion is missing. This sample has fewer than 80,000 clones, with roughly 76% found just once. Points on this clone: Its antigen remains unidentified.

The TCR sequence derives from an adult with an advanced solid tumor such as melanoma, head and neck, liver or kidney cancer. Material: CD4+ or CD8+ T cells sorted from blood, obtained in a trial of the OX40 agonist ivuxolimab. The chain joins TRBV11-3 to TRBJ2-3, with TRBD2 identical over 13 bases. The CDR3: CASGPGTSGNRDTQYF. The CDR3 DNA reads TGTGCCAGCGGACCCGGGACTAGCGGGAATCGAGATACGCAGTATTTT.